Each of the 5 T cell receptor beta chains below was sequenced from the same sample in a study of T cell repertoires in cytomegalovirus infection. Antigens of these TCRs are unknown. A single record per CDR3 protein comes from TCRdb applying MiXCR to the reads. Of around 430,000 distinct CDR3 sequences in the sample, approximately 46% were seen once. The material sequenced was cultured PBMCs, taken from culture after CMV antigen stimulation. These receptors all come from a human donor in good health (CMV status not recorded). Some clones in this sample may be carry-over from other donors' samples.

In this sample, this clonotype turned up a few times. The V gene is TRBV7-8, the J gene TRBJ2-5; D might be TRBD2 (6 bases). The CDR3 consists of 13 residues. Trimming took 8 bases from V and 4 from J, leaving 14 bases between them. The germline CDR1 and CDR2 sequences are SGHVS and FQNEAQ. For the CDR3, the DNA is TGTGCCAGCGGAACCGGGACTCGAGAGACCCAGTACTTC. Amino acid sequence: CASGTGTRETQYF.

The CDR3 DNA follows: TGTGCCAGCAGCCAAGATCCGTCTAGCGGGGGGGCATGGGACAATGAGCAGTTCTTC. Residues: CASSQDPSSGGAWDNEQFF. The chain links TRBV4-2 to TRBJ2-1; 12 positions match TRBD2. The CDR3 loop spans 19 amino acids. V shed 0 bases, J shed 5 bases, and the junction held 11 bases outside the gene matches. Germline assignment: CDR1 LGHNA and CDR2 YNFKEQ.

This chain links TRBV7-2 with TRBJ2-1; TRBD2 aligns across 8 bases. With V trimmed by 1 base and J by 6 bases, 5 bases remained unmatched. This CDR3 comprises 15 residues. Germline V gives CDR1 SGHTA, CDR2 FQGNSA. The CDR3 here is CASSLGLAGINEQFF. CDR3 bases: TGTGCCAGCAGCTTAGGTCTAGCGGGTATCAATGAGCAGTTCTTC. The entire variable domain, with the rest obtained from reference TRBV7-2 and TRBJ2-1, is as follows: GAGVSQSPSNKVTEKGKDVELRCDPISGHTALYWYRQSLGQGLEFLIYFQGNSAPDKSGLPSDRFSAERTGGSVSTLTIQRTQQEDSAVYLCASSLGLAGINEQFFGPGTRLTVL.

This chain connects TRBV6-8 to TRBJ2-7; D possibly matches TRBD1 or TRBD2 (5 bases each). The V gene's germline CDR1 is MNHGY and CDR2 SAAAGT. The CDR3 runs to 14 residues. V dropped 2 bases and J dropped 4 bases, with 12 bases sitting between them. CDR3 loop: CASSYPGRRYEQYF. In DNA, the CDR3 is TGTGCCAGCAGTTACCCGGGACGCCGATACGAGCAGTACTTC.

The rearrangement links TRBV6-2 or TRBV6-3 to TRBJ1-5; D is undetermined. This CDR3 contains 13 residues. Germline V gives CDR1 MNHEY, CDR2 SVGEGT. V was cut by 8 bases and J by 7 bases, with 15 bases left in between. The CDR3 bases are TGTGCCAGCGGACGGGTGGGGAAACAGCCCCAGCATTTT. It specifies CASGRVGKQPQHF.